The next 13 T cell receptor beta chains were all read from a single sample in a study of blood T cells in healthy people across ages. Then a second PCR, running roughly 7 to 11 cycles, was carried out with a sample-barcoded 5' primer and a J-beta primer mix. From the 5' RACE reads, TCRdb called clonotypes with MiXCR, one entry per CDR3 protein. The sample records about 1.1 million distinct CDR3 sequences, around two fifths being singletons. The sample taken for sequencing was blood. These TCRs come from a man younger than 35 in good health.

There are a few counts of this clonotype. The V call is TRBV12-3 or TRBV12-4, the J call TRBJ1-4, with TRBD1 as a possible D gene (5 bases). V dropped 2 bases and J dropped 4 bases, with 8 bases sitting between them. The CDR3 loop spans 14 amino acids. The CDR3 coding sequence is TGTGCCAGCAGTTTACGAGGGGATAATGAAAAACTGTTTTTT. Its translation: CASSLRGDNEKLFF.

Ten or more counts support this clonotype. The J gene is TRBJ1-2, the V gene TRBV20-1, with a possible D match to TRBD1 (5 bases). V lost 0 bases and J 3 bases, leaving 17 bases between the germline ends. Germline V gene lookup returns CDR1 DFQATT and CDR2 SNEGSKA (reference sequence). The CDR3 consists of 16 residues. CDR3 nucleotide sequence: TGCAGTGCTAGAGATTTCCGATTTGGGGGATACTATGGCTACACCTTC. Translated, it gives CSARDFRFGGYYGYTF.

V and J are TRBV20-1 and TRBJ1-6; D ambiguous. The V gene's germline CDR1 is DFQATT and CDR2 SNEGSKA (reference sequence). The CDR3 runs 15 residues. The germline V and J ends were trimmed by 2 bases and 3 bases, with 11 bases remaining between them. CDR3 nucleotide sequence: TGCAGTGCTAGATTCCGCGGCCACTATAATTCACCCCTCCACTTT. Its translation is CSARFRGHYNSPLHF.

CDR3 residues: CASSPLHRGQNSPLHF. CDR3 sequence (DNA): TGTGCCAGCAGCCCCCTCCACAGGGGGCAAAATTCACCCCTCCACTTT. The chain joins TRBV3-1 to TRBJ1-6; 9 nucleotides agree with TRBD1. The CDR3 spans 16 residues. The germline V gene has CDR1 LGHDT and CDR2 YNNKEL (reference sequence). V dropped 4 bases and J dropped 7; count of bases not matched to a gene: 8.

This clonotype was counted only a few times. This chain uses TRBV3-1 with TRBJ1-2; tentatively, D is TRBD1 (6 bases). Germline CDR1 reads LGHDT; CDR2 reads YNNKEL (reference sequence). The V gene lost 10 bases and the J gene lost 0 bases, with 12 bases spanning the gap. The CDR3 extends over 13 amino acids. CDR3 in amino acids: CATRGTTNYGYTF. Written as DNA, the CDR3 is TGTGCCACCAGGGGAACTACTAACTATGGCTACACCTTC.

Details on this clonotype: One end of the junction is discordant with germline, which a read error may explain. The J gene is TRBJ2-3, the V gene TRBV7-6; D is uncertain. This CDR3 region has 13 residues. Germline V CDR1 and CDR2: SGHVS, FNYEAQ. The CDR3 region has the DNA TGTGCCAGCAGCTTAGGTGACACAGAGACGCAGTATTTT. Translated: CASSLGDTETQYF.

The chain recombines TRBV5-5 with TRBJ2-2; D unresolved. Looked up from germline, CDR1 is SGHKS and CDR2 is YYEKEE (reference sequence). This CDR3 has 15 residues. V was trimmed by 2 bases and J by 1 base, leaving 9 bases between them. The CDR3: CASSFRLLNTGELFF. CDR3 DNA: TGTGCCAGCAGCTTTAGGCTACTGAACACCGGGGAGCTGTTTTTT.

This clonotype was found a few times. The V call is TRBV7-9, the J call TRBJ1-1; D is uncertain. Trimming cost V 9 bases and J 4 bases, with 15 bases left between them. Germline V gene data show CDR1 as SEHNR and CDR2 as FQNEAQ (reference sequence). This CDR3 is 13 amino acids long. CDR3 protein: CASYLPIPTEAFF. The CDR3 DNA reads as TGTGCCAGTTATCTCCCCATACCCACTGAAGCTTTCTTT. Filled out from reference TRBV7-9 and TRBJ1-1, the complete variable domain reads DTGVSQNPRHKITKRGQNVTFRCDPISEHNRLYWYRQTLGQGPEFLTYFQNEAQLEKSRLLSDRFSAERPKGSFSTLEIQRTEQGDSAMYLCASYLPIPTEAFFGQGTRLTVV.

This clonotype was detected a few times. This sequence joins TRBV6-5 and TRBJ2-1, with D perhaps matching TRBD1 (5 bases). This CDR3 region has 13 residues. The germline CDR1 and CDR2 sequences are MNHEY and SVGAGI. V lost 4 bases to trimming and J lost 10 bases, with 14 bases between them. The CDR3 sequence is CASSSHQGMEQFF. CDR3 nucleotide sequence: TGTGCCAGCAGTTCGCACCAGGGAATGGAGCAGTTCTTC.

J is TRBJ2-2 and V is TRBV7-8, with 7 bases fitting TRBD1. Losses at the gene ends were 0 bases for V and 4 bases for J; bases not matched to a gene: 20. Germline V gives CDR1 SGHVS, CDR2 FQNEAQ. The CDR3 has 21 amino acids. The CDR3 DNA follows: TGTGCCAGCAGCTTAGCATCCCTTAGAGGGCAGGGGGTGAAGGGCACCGGGGAGCTGTTTTTT. It encodes CASSLASLRGQGVKGTGELFF.

This clonotype was recorded at least ten times. The chain carries TRBV5-1 and TRBJ2-3; 10 bases line up with TRBD2. Germline assignment: CDR1 SGHRS and CDR2 YFSETQ. Germline trimming cut 4 bases from V and 6 bases from J; bases unmatched to any gene: 5. The CDR3 contains 14 residues. The CDR3 spells CASSPTTSGDTQYF. The CDR3 coding sequence is TGCGCCAGCAGCCCTACGACTAGCGGGGATACGCAGTATTTT.

The chain is built from TRBV20-1 and TRBJ1-1; D uncertain. In germline, CDR1 is DFQATT, CDR2 SNEGSKA (reference sequence). This CDR3 region has 14 residues. With 0 bases removed from V and 1 base from J, the gap between germline ends came to 9 bases. The CDR3 sequence: CSARDPGKNTEAFF. CDR3 nucleotide sequence: TGCAGTGCTAGAGATCCCGGGAAGAACACTGAAGCTTTCTTT.

This clonotype was seen only a few times. The genes are TRBV7-9 and TRBJ1-1; the D gene is possibly TRBD1 (5 bases). CDR1 and CDR2 from the germline V gene are SEHNR and FQNEAQ (reference sequence). With 2 bases removed from V and 9 bases from J, the gap between germline ends came to 16 bases. The CDR3 totals 14 residues. The CDR3 region is CASSLNQGRGKAFF. In DNA, the CDR3 is TGTGCCAGCAGCTTAAATCAGGGAAGGGGAAAAGCTTTCTTT.